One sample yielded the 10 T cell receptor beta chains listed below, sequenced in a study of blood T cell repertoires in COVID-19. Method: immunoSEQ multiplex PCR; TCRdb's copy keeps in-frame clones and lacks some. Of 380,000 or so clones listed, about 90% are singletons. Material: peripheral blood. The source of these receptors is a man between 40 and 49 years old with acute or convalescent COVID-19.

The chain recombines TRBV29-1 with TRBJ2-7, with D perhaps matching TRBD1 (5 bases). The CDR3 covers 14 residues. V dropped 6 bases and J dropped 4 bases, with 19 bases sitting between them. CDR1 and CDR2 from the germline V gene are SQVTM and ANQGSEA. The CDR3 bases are TGCAGCGTCCGAACGATTGACAGAAATTACGAGCAGTACTTC. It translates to CSVRTIDRNYEQYF.

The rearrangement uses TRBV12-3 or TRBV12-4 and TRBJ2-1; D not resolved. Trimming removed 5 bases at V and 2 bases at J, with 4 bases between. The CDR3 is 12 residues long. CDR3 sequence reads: CASSRTYNEQFF. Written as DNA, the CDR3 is TGTGCCAGCAGTCGTACCTACAATGAGCAGTTCTTC.

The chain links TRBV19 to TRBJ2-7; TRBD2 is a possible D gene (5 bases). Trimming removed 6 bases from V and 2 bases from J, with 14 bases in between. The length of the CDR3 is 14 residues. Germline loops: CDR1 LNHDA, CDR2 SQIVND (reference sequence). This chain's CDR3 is CASSRKTEAYEQYF. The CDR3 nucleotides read TGTGCCAGTAGCCGGAAGACGGAGGCCTACGAGCAGTACTTC.

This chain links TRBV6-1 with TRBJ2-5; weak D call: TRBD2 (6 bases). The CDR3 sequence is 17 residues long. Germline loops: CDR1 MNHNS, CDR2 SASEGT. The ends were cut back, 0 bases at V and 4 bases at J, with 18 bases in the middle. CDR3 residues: CASSEALGGLSAETQYF. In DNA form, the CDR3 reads TGTGCCAGCAGTGAAGCGCTGGGGGGTCTTAGTGCAGAGACCCAGTACTTC.

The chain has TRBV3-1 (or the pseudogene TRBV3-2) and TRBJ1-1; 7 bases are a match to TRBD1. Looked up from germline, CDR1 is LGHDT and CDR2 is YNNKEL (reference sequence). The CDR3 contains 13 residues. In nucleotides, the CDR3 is TGTGCTTGGGACAGAGGTCTGAGCACTGAAGCTTTCTTT. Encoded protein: CAWDRGLSTEAFF.

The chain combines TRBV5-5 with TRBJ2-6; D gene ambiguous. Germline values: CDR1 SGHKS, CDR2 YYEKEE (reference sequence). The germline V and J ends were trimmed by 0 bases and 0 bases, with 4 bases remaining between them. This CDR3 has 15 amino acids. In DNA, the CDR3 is TGTGCCAGCAGCTTGGTCAGCTCTGGGGCCAACGTCCTGACTTTC. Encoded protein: CASSLVSSGANVLTF.

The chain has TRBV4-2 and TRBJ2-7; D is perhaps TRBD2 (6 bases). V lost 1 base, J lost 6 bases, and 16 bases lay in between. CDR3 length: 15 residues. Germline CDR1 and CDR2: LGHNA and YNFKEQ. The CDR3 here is CASSQGGEASGEQYF. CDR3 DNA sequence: TGTGCCAGCAGCCAAGGCGGGGAGGCCAGCGGCGAGCAGTACTTC.

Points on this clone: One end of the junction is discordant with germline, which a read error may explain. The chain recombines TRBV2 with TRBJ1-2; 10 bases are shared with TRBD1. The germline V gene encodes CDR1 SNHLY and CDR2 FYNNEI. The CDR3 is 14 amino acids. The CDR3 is CASREGTGDYGYTF. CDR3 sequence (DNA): TGTGCCAGCAGGGAAGGGACAGGGGATTATGGCTACACCTTC.

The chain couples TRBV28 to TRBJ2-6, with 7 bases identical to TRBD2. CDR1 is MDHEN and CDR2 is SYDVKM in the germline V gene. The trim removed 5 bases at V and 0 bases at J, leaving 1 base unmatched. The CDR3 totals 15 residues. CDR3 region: CASSGGDSGANVLTF. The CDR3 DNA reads TGTGCCAGCAGTGGGGGGGACTCTGGGGCCAACGTCCTGACTTTC. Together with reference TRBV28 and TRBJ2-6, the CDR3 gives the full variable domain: DVKVTQSSRYLVKRTGEKVFLECVQDMDHENMFWYRQDPGLGLRLIYFSYDVKMKEKGDIPEGYSVSREKKERFSLILESASTNQTSMYLCASSGGDSGANVLTFGAGSRLTVL.

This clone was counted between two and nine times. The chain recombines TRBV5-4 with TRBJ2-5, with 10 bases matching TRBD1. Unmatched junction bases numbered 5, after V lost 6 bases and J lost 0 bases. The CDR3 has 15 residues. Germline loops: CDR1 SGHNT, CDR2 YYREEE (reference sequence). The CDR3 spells CASTLDRGYQETQYF. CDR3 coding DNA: TGTGCCAGCACCCTGGACAGGGGGTACCAAGAGACCCAGTACTTC.